This T cell receptor beta chain was obtained from a study of monozygotic twins with inflammatory bowel disease. Regarding this clonotype: Its cognate antigen is unknown.

Points from the study as a whole: By inverse Simpson index, TCRbeta diversity was lower in IBD patients than in healthy co-twins.

The total RNA came straight from whole blood, and T cells were not sorted beforehand. Two nested PCRs, of 16 and 9 cycles, processed TCRalpha and TCRbeta cDNA. Reanalyzing the 5' RACE reads, TCRdb keeps one entry per CDR3 protein, without DNA. The table lists more than 120,000 distinct CDR3 sequences. Germline CDR1 SGHTA, CDR2 FQGNSA. The CDR3 covers 14 residues. The receptor was derived from a human donor with ulcerative colitis or Crohn's disease, or a healthy co-twin of an affected twin (not recorded which). The sequenced material came from blood. The chain couples TRBV7-2 to TRBJ2-7; TCRdb's D gene call, TRBD1, goes unchecked for lack of DNA. The CDR3 protein is CASSSRRDNYEQYF.